This TCR beta chain was recorded in a study of cytomegalovirus exposure and HLA in healthy donors. Regarding donors, all were healthy bone marrow donors. The CDR3 is 14 amino acids. The germline CDR1 and CDR2 sequences are KGHSH and LQKENI. V was pared by 6 bases and J by 1 base, with 12 bases between. Study-level findings and limits: Many donors shared some public TCRs, even though most TCR sequences were rare. Presence/absence comparisons presumed near-even sequencing depth among donors. In a later analysis, parvovirus B19, influenza, CMV and Epstein-Barr virus appeared linked to several top co-occurrence clusters.

Worth noting for this clone: The antigen is undetermined.

It was with 60 Vbeta and 13 Jbeta primers that the PCR ran. The assay was immunoSEQ multiplex PCR, and TCRdb's table has in-frame clones only and misses some. The sample records some 140,000 clones, around four fifths being singletons. Sequences were obtained from PBMCs. The gene calls are TRBV18 and TRBJ1-1; D is perhaps TRBD1 (6 bases). The receptor was derived from a man aged 30 to 45 in good health. The CDR3 region is CASSGDTSNTEAFF. CDR3 DNA: TGTGCCAGCTCGGGGGACACTTCGAACACTGAAGCTTTCTTT.